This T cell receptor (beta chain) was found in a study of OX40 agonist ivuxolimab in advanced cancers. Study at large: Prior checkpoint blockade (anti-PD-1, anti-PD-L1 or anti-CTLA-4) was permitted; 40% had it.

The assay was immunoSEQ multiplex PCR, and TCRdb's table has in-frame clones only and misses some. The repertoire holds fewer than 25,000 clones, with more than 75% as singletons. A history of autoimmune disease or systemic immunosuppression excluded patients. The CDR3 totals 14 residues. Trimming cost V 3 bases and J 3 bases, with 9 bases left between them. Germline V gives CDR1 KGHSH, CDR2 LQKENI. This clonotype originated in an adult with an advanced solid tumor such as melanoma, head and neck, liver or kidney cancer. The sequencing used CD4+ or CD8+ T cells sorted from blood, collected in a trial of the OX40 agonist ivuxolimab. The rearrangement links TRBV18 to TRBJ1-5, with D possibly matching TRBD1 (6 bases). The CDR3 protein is CASSPTGNNQPQHF. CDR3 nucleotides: TGTGCCAGCTCACCGACAGGAAACAATCAGCCCCAGCATTTT.